These 19 T cell receptor beta chains came from one sample sequenced in a study of T cell clones after liver transplantation (dated by TCRdb to between 2018 and 2021). Libraries came from the immunoSEQ multiplex PCR assay. The source is immuneACCESS, and TCRdb retained only in-frame sequences with V and J called. Part of the clones is not carried over; for the studies checked, unresolved V genes explain less than half of this, and the remainder is unexplained. The sample records some 110,000 clones, less than 95% of which are singletons. The ten largest clones add up to 0.83% of the sample. The sequences come from CD4+ T cells from blood, collected 12 months after liver transplant. The receptors were gathered from a human patient who received a liver transplant. Following a transplant, a fraction of the T cells may be traceable to the graft donor.

This clone was seen only once. The rearrangement joins TRBV2 to TRBJ2-5; the D gene is possibly TRBD2 (6 bases). This CDR3 has 14 residues. Per germline, CDR1 SNHLY and CDR2 FYNNEI. Between the trimmed V and J ends, which lost 7 bases and 5 bases, there was a span of 17 bases. The CDR3 spells CASKASVGGETQYF. The CDR3 nucleotides read TGTGCCAGCAAGGCAAGTGTGGGAGGCGAGACCCAGTACTTC.

The chain combines TRBV29-1 with TRBJ1-5; D remains ambiguous. The CDR3 has 13 amino acids. Trimming shortened V by 6 bases and J by 2 bases, and 11 bases separated the two germline ends. Per the germline V gene, CDR1 is SQVTM and CDR2 is ANQGSEA. The CDR3 DNA is TGCAGCGTCGGGAAGGGCGGCAATCAGCCCCAGCATTTT. Its translation is CSVGKGGNQPQHF.

On this clone: The sample carries other DNA sequences with the same CDR3. This chain links TRBV19 with TRBJ1-1; 7 nucleotides agree with TRBD1. CDR3 size: 14 residues. CDR1 is LNHDA and CDR2 is SQIVND in the germline V gene (reference sequence). V was clipped by 4 bases and J by 5 bases; unmatched bases: 7. CDR3 region: CASSTSTGRTEAFF. CDR3 DNA sequence: TGTGCCAGTAGTACCTCGACAGGGAGAACTGAAGCTTTCTTT.

The chain carries TRBV7-3 and TRBJ2-3, with 7 bases fitting TRBD2. Trimming at V came to 4 bases and at J to 2 bases, leaving 12 bases not matched to a gene. This CDR3 comprises 17 residues. CDR1 and CDR2 from the germline V gene are SGHTA and FQGTGA. For the CDR3, the DNA is TGTGCCAGCAGCTCGCACCCTGGCGGGGGTATCACAGATACGCAGTATTTT. Protein: CASSSHPGGGITDTQYF.

This clone was detected only once. The genes are TRBV5-1 and TRBJ1-5; weak D call: TRBD1 (5 bases). Trimming stripped 0 bases from V and 5 bases from J, with 12 bases between. The CDR3 consists of 15 residues. Germline assignment: CDR1 SGHRS and CDR2 YFSETQ. The CDR3 here is CASSLGPGGDQPQHF. The CDR3 DNA sequence: TGCGCCAGCAGCTTGGGCCCGGGGGGTGATCAGCCCCAGCATTTT.

The table lists this clone with a few counts. The chain carries TRBV9 and TRBJ1-3; TRBD1 agrees at 9 bases. Germline CDR1 and CDR2: SGDLS and YYNGEE. The V gene end was trimmed by 2 bases and the J gene end by 2 bases; junction bases not matched to a gene: 8. The CDR3 sequence is 17 residues long. The CDR3 region is CASSVRDRASTGNTIYF. For the CDR3, the DNA is TGTGCCAGCAGCGTTCGGGACAGGGCTTCCACTGGAAACACCATATATTTT.

V gene TRBV7-3 combines with J gene TRBJ2-3; D possibly corresponds to TRBD2 (6 bases). Germline assignment: CDR1 SGHTA and CDR2 FQGTGA. The V end lost 5 bases, the J end lost 3 bases, and 15 bases lay between the germline ends. This CDR3 is 15 amino acids long. CDR3 DNA sequence: TGTGCCAGCAGCCCCGGCGGAGGGGTGACAGATACGCAGTATTTT. It yields the protein CASSPGGGVTDTQYF. Filled out from reference TRBV7-3 and TRBJ2-3, the complete variable domain reads GAGVSQTPSNKVTEKGKYVELRCDPISGHTALYWYRQSLGQGPEFLIYFQGTGAADDSGLPNDRFFAVRPEGSVSTLKIQRTERGDSAVYLCASSPGGGVTDTQYFGPGTRLTVL.

This chain connects TRBV15 to TRBJ2-7, with 9 bases identical to TRBD1. Germline V gene data show CDR1 as LNHNV and CDR2 as YYDKDF (reference sequence). The CDR3 is 16 residues long. J was trimmed by 3 bases and V by 1 base; bases with no gene match: 7. DNA for the CDR3: TGTGCCACCAGCAGAGTTACCGGGACAGGGATCTACGAGCAGTACTTC. It codes for CATSRVTGTGIYEQYF.

This clone appeared once. The chain uses TRBV29-1 and TRBJ1-1; D call uncertain. Germline lookup yields CDR1 SQVTM and CDR2 ANQGSEA. CDR3 length: 13 amino acids. V gave up 7 bases and J gave up 1 base, with 13 bases separating them. As DNA, the CDR3 is TGCAGCGCCTCAAGGAGTCAGAACACTGAAGCTTTCTTT. This encodes CSASRSQNTEAFF.

The V call is TRBV14, the J call TRBJ1-6, with 9 bases identical to TRBD1. The germline V gene has CDR1 SGHDN and CDR2 FVKESK. The CDR3 is 18 residues long. V lost 4 bases to trimming and J lost 7 bases; unmatched junction nucleotides: 14. The CDR3 region is CASSLQPKDRGYNSPLHF. The DNA of the CDR3 is TGTGCCAGCAGCCTACAACCCAAAGACAGGGGGTACAATTCACCCCTCCACTTT.

The chain uses TRBV7-2 and TRBJ2-7, with D perhaps TRBD2 (6 bases). Trimming removed 1 base from V and 5 bases from J, with 12 bases in between. The CDR3 length is 14 residues. Germline lookup yields CDR1 SGHTA and CDR2 FQGNSA. The CDR3, as DNA: TGTGCCAGCAGCTTAGAGCCAGGGAGGAACGAGCAGTACTTC. It encodes CASSLEPGRNEQYF. The whole variable domain, remainder taken from reference TRBV7-2 and TRBJ2-7, is GAGVSQSPSNKVTEKGKDVELRCDPISGHTALYWYRQSLGQGLEFLIYFQGNSAPDKSGLPSDRFSAERTGGSVSTLTIQRTQQEDSAVYLCASSLEPGRNEQYFGPGTRLTVT.

This sequence joins TRBV30 and TRBJ1-2, with D tentatively TRBD1 (6 bases). The CDR3 contains 15 residues. The germline CDR1 and CDR2 sequences are GTSNPN and SVGIG (reference sequence). Trimming left V 2 bases short and J 2 bases short, with 15 bases between. The CDR3 DNA reads as TGTGCCTGGAGTTTCCTAGGGGGGAGAAACTATGGCTACACCTTC. Translated: CAWSFLGGRNYGYTF.

The chain is built from TRBV28 and TRBJ2-3; D is unclear. Trimming pared 2 bases from V and 6 bases from J, leaving 12 bases between. Per the germline V gene, CDR1 is MDHEN and CDR2 is SYDVKM. The CDR3 spans 14 residues. The CDR3 reads CASSLNAEWDTQYF. CDR3 sequence (DNA): TGTGCCAGCAGTTTAAATGCAGAATGGGATACGCAGTATTTT.

This sequence joins TRBV6-6 and TRBJ1-1, with D perhaps TRBD1 (5 bases). Per the germline V gene, CDR1 is MNHNY and CDR2 is SVGAGI (reference sequence). The V end was cut by 5 bases, the J end by 5 bases, with 18 bases between. The CDR3 spans 15 residues. The CDR3 DNA reads TGTGCCAGCAGTACGACCGGGACGGGAGGGACTGAAGCTTTCTTT. Translation: CASSTTGTGGTEAFF.

The V call is TRBV10-3, the J call TRBJ2-7; tentative D call: TRBD2 (5 bases). The ends were cut back, 1 base at V and 6 bases at J, with 10 bases in the middle. Per germline, CDR1 ENHRY and CDR2 SYGVKD. This CDR3 has 13 residues. CDR3 DNA sequence: TGTGCCATCAGTGAGTTCGGACTCGCCGAGCAGTACTTC. Protein: CAISEFGLAEQYF.

This rearrangement joins TRBV27 to TRBJ2-2; 7 bases match TRBD1. CDR1 is MNHEY and CDR2 is SMNVEV in the germline V gene (reference sequence). CDR3 size: 15 residues. J was trimmed by 1 base and V by 4 bases; bases with no gene match: 3. CDR3 protein: CASSSTGRNTGELFF. The CDR3 DNA is TGTGCCAGCAGTTCGACAGGGCGGAACACCGGGGAGCTGTTTTTT.

The rearrangement uses TRBV5-4 and TRBJ1-1, with 9 positions matching TRBD1. Per germline, CDR1 SGHNT and CDR2 YYREEE (reference sequence). The CDR3 runs to 17 residues. The V and J ends lost 4 bases and 0 bases, in that order; junction bases with no gene match: 10. CDR3 residues: CASSPPGQGSLNTEAFF. CDR3 in DNA: TGTGCCAGCAGCCCTCCGGGACAGGGTTCCCTGAACACTGAAGCTTTCTTT. The variable domain in full, completed from reference TRBV5-4 and TRBJ1-1, reads ETGVTQSPTHLIKTRGQQVTLRCSSQSGHNTVSWYQQALGQGPQFIFQYYREEENGRGNFPPRFSGLQFPNYSSELNVNALELDDSALYLCASSPPGQGSLNTEAFFGQGTRLTVV.

This sequence joins TRBV4-3 and TRBJ2-3; D is undetermined. Germline V gives CDR1 LGHNA, CDR2 YSLEER. Trimming removed 1 base at V and 2 bases at J, with 7 bases between. The CDR3 extends over 14 amino acids. In DNA, the CDR3 is TGCGCCAGCAGCCAAGCGGTAAACACAGATACGCAGTATTTT. It is translated as CASSQAVNTDTQYF.

The chain employs TRBV7-8 and TRBJ2-7; 7 nucleotides align to TRBD2. The CDR3 consists of 15 residues. The germline CDR1 and CDR2 sequences are SGHVS and FQNEAQ. The V and J ends lost 6 bases and 0 bases, in that order; junction bases with no gene match: 8. Here the CDR3 reads CASSPLAVSSYEQYF. DNA for the CDR3: TGTGCCAGCAGTCCTCTAGCGGTGAGCTCCTACGAGCAGTACTTC.